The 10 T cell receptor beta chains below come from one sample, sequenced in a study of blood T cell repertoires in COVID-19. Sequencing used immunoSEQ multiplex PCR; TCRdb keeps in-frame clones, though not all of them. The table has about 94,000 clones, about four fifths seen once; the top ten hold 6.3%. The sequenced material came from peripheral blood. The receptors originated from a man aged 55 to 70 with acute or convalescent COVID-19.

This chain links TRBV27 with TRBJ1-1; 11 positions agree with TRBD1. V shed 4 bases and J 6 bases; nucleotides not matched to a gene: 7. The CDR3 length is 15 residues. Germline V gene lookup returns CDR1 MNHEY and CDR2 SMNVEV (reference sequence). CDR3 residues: CASSSSGQGESEAFF. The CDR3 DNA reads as TGTGCCAGCAGTTCATCGGGACAGGGGGAATCTGAAGCTTTCTTT.

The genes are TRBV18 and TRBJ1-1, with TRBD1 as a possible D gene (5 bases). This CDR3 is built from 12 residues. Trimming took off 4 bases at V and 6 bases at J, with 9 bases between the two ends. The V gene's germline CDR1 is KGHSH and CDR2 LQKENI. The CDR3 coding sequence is TGTGCCAGCTCACTAGGGGTACCTGAAGCTTTCTTT. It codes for CASSLGVPEAFF.

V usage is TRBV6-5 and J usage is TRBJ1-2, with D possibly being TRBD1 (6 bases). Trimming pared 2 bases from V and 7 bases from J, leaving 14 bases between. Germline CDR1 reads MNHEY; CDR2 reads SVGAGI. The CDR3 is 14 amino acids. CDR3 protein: CASSYLTGNGGYTF. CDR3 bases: TGTGCCAGCAGTTACCTTACAGGGAACGGTGGCTACACCTTC.

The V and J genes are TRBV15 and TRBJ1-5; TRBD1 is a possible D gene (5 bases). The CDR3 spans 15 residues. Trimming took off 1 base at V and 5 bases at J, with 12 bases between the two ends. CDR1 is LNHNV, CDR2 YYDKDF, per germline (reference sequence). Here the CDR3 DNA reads TGTGCCACCAGCAGAGGGGGGGGAGCGGATCAGCCCCAGCATTTT. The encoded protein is CATSRGGGADQPQHF.

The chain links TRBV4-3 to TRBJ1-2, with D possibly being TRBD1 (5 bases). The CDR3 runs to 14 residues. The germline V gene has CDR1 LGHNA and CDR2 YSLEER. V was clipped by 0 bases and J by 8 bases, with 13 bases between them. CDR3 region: CASSQDRVRGGYTF. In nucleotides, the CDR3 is TGCGCCAGCAGCCAAGACAGGGTACGAGGCGGCTACACCTTC.

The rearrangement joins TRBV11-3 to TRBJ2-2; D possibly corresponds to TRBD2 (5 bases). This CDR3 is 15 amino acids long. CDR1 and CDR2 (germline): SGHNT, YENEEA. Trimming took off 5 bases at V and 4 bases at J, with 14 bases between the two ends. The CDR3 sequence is CASSDREKGTGELFF. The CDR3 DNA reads TGTGCCAGCAGCGACCGGGAAAAGGGCACCGGGGAGCTGTTTTTT.

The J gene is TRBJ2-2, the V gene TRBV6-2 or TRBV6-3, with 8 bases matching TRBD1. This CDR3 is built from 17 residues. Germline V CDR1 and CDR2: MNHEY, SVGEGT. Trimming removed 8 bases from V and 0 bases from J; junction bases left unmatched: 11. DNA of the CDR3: TGTGCCAGCCGCCTATTCCAGACAGGGGCGAACACCGGGGAGCTGTTTTTT. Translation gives CASRLFQTGANTGELFF.

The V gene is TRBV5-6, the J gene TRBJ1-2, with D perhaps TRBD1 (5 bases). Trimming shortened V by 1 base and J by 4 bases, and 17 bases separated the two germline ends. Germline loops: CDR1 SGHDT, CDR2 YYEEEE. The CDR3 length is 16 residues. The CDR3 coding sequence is TGTGCCAGCAGCTTGTTCGGTGGCAGGGCATCCTATGGCTACACCTTC. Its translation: CASSLFGGRASYGYTF.

This CDR3 reads CASSPGLAGVETQYF. The CDR3 coding sequence is TGTGCCAGCAGTCCGGGACTAGCAGGCGTTGAGACCCAGTACTTC. This sequence joins TRBV6-2 or TRBV6-3 and TRBJ2-5, with TRBD2 matching 9 bases. The germline gives CDR1 MNHEY, CDR2 SVGEGT. The CDR3 length is 15 residues. V was clipped by 5 bases and J by 5 bases; unmatched bases: 9.

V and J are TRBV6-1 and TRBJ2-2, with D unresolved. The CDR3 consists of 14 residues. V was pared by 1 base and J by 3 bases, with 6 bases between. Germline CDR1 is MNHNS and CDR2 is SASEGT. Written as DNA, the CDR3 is TGTGCCAGCAGTGAAGAAGACTACACCGGGGAGCTGTTTTTT. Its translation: CASSEEDYTGELFF.